This T cell receptor (beta chain) was obtained from a study of shared clonotypes between healthy human individuals. CDR1 SGHTA and CDR2 FQGNSA come from the germline V gene. CDR3 size: 13 residues. Trimming left V 5 bases short and J 3 bases short, with 10 bases between. As concerns this clone: At the DNA level, this CDR3 is encoded by other sequences in the same sample as well.

TCRdb keeps only in-frame clones here, not all; method: immunoSEQ multiplex PCR. The sample contains about 2.3 million clones, approximately 90% of which appear only once. This receptor was obtained from a man between 18 and 35 years old in good health. Some clones in this sample may be carry-over from other donors' samples. J is TRBJ2-5 and V is TRBV7-2; D is uncertain. Source material: naive CD4+ T cells from PBMCs. The subset denotes: CD45RA+ positively selected. DNA of the CDR3: TGTGCCAGCAGCCCAGCAAGGGAAGAGACCCAGTACTTC. As protein: CASSPAREETQYF.